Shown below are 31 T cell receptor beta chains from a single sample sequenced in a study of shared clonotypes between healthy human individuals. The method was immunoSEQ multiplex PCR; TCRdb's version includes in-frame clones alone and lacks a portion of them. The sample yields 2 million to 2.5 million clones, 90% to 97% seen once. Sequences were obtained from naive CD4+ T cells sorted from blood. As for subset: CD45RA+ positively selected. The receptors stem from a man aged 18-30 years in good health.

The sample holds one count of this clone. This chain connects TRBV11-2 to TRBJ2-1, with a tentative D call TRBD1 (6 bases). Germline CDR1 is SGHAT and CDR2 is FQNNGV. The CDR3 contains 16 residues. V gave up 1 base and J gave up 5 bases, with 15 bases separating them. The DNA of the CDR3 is TGTGCCAGCAGCTTAGGACAGGCCCAACTTAACAATGAGCAGTTCTTC. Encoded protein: CASSLGQAQLNNEQFF.

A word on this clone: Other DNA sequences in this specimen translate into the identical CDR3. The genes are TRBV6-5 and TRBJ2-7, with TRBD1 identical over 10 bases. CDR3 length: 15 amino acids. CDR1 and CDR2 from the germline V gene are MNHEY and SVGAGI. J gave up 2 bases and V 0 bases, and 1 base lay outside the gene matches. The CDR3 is CASSYSGQGAYEQYF. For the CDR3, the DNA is TGTGCCAGCAGTTACTCTGGACAGGGGGCCTACGAGCAGTACTTC.

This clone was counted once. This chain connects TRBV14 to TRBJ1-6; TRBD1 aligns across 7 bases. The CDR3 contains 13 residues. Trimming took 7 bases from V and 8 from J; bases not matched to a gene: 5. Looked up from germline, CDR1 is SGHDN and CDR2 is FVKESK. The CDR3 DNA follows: TGTGCCAGCACCGGGACAGCCTATTCACCCCTCCACTTT. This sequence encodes CASTGTAYSPLHF.

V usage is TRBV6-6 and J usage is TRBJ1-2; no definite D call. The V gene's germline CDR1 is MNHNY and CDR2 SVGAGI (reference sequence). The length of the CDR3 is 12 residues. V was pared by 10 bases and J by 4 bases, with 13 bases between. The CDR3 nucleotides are TGTGCCACCGCGACATCTCGCTATGGCTACACCTTC. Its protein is CATATSRYGYTF.

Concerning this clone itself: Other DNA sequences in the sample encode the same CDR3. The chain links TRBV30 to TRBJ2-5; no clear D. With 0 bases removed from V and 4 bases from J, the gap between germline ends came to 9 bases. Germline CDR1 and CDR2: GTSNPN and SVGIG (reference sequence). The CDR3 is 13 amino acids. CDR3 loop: CAWSVRLGETQYF. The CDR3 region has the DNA TGTGCCTGGAGTGTACGGCTGGGAGAGACCCAGTACTTC.

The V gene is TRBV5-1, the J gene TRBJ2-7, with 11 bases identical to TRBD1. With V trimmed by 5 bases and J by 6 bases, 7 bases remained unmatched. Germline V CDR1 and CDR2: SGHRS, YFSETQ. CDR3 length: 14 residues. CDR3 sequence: CASREGQGESEQYF. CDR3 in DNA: TGCGCCAGCAGAGAGGGACAGGGGGAAAGCGAGCAGTACTTC.

The CDR3 sequence: CASSPNPGQGTIRRKLFF. For the CDR3, the DNA is TGTGCCAGCAGTCCAAACCCGGGACAGGGGACAATTCGGCGAAAACTGTTTTTT. The V gene is TRBV28, the J gene TRBJ1-4, with 10 bases that match TRBD1. Germline loops: CDR1 MDHEN, CDR2 SYDVKM. V was clipped by 5 bases and J by 10 bases; unmatched bases: 19. The CDR3 covers 18 residues.

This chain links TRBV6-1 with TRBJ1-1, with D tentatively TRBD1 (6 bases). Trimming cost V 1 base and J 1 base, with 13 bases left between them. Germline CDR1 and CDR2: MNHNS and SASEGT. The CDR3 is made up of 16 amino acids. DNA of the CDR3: TGTGCCAGCAGTGAAGTCCCGGGGGCAGGGAACACTGAAGCTTTCTTT. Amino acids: CASSEVPGAGNTEAFF.

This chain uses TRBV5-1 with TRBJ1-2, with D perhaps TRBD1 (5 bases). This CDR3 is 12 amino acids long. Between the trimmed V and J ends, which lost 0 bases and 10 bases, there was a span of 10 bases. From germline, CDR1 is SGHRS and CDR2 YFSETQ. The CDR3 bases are TGCGCCAGCAGCTTGGAGCCGGGGGACTACACCTTC. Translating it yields CASSLEPGDYTF.

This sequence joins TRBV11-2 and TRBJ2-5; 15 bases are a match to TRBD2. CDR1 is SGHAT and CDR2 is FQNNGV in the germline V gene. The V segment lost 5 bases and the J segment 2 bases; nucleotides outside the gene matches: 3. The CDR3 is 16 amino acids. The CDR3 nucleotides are TGTGCCAGCAGCCCCGGACTAGCGGGGGGGCAAGAGACCCAGTACTTC. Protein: CASSPGLAGGQETQYF. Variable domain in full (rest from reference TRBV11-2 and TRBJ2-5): EAGVAQSPRYKIIEKRQSVAFWCNPISGHATLYWYQQILGQGPKLLIQFQNNGVVDDSQLPKDRFSAERLKGVDSTLKIQPAKLEDSAVYLCASSPGLAGGQETQYFGPGTRLLVL.

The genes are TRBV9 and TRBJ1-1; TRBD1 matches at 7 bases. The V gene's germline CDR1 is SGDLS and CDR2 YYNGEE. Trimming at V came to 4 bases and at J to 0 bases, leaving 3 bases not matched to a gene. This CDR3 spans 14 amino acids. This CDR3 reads CASSLTGVNTEAFF. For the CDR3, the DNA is TGTGCCAGCAGCCTAACAGGGGTGAACACTGAAGCTTTCTTT.

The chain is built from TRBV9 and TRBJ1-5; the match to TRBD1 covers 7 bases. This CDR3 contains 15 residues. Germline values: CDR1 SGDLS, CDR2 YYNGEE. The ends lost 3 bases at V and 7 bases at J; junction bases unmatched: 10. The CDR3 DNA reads TGTGCCAGCAGCGAGGGGGCAGGGGATTACCAGCCCCAGCATTTT. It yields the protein CASSEGAGDYQPQHF.

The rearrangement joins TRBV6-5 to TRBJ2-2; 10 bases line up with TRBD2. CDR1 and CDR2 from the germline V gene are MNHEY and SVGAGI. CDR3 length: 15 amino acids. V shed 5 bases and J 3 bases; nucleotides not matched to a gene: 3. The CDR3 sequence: CASSLGLADTGELFF. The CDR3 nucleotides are TGTGCCAGCAGTCTTGGACTAGCGGACACCGGGGAGCTGTTTTTT.

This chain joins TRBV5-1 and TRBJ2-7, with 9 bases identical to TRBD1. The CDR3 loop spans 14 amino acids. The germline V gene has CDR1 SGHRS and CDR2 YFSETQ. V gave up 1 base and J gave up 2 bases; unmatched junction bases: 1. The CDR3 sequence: CASSLYRGPYEQYF. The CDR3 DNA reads TGCGCCAGCAGCTTGTACAGGGGGCCCTACGAGCAGTACTTC.

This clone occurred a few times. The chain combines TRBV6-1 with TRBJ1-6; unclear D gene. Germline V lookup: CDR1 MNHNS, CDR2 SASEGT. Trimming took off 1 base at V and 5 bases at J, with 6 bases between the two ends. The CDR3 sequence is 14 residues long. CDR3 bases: TGTGCCAGCAGTGAAGGAACTCATAATTCACCCCTCCACTTT. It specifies CASSEGTHNSPLHF.

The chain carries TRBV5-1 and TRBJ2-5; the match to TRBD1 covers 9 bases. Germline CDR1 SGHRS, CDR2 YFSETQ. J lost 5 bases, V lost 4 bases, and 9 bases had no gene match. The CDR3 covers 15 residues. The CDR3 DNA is TGCGCCAGCAGCGTAGGACAGGGGCCCGGGGAGACCCAGTACTTC. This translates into CASSVGQGPGETQYF.

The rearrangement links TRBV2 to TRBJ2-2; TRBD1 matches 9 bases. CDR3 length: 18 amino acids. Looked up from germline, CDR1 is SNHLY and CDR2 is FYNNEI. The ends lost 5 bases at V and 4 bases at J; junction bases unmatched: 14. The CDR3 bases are TGTGCCAGCAGTAAGAACGGCGCCGGGACAGGGCTCACCGGGGAGCTGTTTTTT. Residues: CASSKNGAGTGLTGELFF.

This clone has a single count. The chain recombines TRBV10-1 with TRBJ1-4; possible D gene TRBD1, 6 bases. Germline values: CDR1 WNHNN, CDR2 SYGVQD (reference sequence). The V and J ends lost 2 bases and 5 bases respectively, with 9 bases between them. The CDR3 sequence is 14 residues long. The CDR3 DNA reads TGCGCCAGCAGTGAGACCGACAGGAATGAAAAACTGTTTTTT. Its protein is CASSETDRNEKLFF.

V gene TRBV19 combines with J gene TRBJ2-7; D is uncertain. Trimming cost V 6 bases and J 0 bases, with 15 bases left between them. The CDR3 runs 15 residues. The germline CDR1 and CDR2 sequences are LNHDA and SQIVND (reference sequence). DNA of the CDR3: TGTGCCAGTAGAGCCCTGGAGAAGAACTCCTACGAGCAGTACTTC. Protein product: CASRALEKNSYEQYF.

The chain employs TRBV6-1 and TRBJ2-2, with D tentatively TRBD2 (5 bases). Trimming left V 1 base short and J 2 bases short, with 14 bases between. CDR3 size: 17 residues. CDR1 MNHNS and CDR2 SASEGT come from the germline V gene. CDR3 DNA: TGTGCCAGCAGTGAAGTGTTGGGAGTAGGCAACACCGGGGAGCTGTTTTTT. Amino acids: CASSEVLGVGNTGELFF.

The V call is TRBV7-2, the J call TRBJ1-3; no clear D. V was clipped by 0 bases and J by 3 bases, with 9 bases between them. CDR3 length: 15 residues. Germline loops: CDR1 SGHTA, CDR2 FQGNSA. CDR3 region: CASSLAPGIGNTIYF. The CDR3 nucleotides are TGTGCCAGCAGCTTAGCGCCGGGAATTGGAAACACCATATATTTT.

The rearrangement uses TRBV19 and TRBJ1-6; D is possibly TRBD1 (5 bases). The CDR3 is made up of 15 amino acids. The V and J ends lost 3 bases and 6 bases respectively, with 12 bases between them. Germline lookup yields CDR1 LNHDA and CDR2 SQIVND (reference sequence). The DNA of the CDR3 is TGTGCCAGTAGTATCTATACAGGCGGTAATTCACCCCTCCACTTT. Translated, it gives CASSIYTGGNSPLHF.

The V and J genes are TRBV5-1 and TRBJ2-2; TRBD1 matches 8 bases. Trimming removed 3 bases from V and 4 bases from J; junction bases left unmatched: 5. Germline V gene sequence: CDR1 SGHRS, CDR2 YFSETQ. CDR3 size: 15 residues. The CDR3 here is CASSSGQGITGELFF. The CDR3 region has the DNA TGCGCCAGCAGCTCAGGACAGGGAATCACCGGGGAGCTGTTTTTT. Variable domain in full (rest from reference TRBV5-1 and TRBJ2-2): KAGVTQTPRYLIKTRGQQVTLSCSPISGHRSVSWYQQTPGQGLQFLFEYFSETQRNKGNFPGRFSGRQFSNSRSEMNVSTLELGDSALYLCASSSGQGITGELFFGEGSRLTVL.

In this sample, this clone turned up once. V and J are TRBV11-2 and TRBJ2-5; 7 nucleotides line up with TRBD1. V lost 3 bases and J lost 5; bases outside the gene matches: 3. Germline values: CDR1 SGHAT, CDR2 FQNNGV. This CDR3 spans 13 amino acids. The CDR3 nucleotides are TGTGCCAGCAGCTTTGGCAGGGGGGAGACCCAGTACTTC. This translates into CASSFGRGETQYF.

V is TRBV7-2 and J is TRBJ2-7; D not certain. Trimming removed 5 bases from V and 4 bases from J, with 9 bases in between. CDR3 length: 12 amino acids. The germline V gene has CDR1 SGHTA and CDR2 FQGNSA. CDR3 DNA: TGTGCCAGCAGCCCCAAGCCATACGAGCAGTACTTC. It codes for CASSPKPYEQYF.

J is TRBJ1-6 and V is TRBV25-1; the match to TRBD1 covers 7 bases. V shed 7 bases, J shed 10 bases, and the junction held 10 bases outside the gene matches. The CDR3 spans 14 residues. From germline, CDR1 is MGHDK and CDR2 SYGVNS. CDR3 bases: TGTGCCAGCACCAAGACAGGGTTTAAATCACCCCTCCACTTT. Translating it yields CASTKTGFKSPLHF.

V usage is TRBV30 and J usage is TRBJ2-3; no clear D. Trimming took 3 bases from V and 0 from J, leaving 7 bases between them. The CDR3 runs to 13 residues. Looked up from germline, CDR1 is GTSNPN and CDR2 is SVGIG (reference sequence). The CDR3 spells CAWRGFSTDTQYF. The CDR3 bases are TGTGCCTGGAGAGGGTTTAGCACAGATACGCAGTATTTT.

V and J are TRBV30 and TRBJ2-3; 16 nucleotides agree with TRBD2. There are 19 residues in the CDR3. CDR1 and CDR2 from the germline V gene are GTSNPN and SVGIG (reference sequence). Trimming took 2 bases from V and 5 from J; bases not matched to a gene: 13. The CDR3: CAWSPRFGTSGGAGDTQYF. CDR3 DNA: TGTGCCTGGAGTCCCCGATTCGGGACTAGCGGGGGGGCCGGAGATACGCAGTATTTT. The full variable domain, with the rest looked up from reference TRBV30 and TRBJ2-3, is SQTIHQWPATLVQPVGSPLSLECTVEGTSNPNLYWYRQAAGRGLQLLFYSVGIGQISSEVPQNLSASRPQDRQFILSSKKLLLSDSGFYLCAWSPRFGTSGGAGDTQYFGPGTRLTVL.

The CDR3 sequence is CASSEPSPGTGSSYNSPLHF. DNA of the CDR3: TGTGCCAGCAGCGAACCGAGCCCCGGGACAGGGAGCTCCTATAATTCACCCCTCCACTTT. This sequence joins TRBV28 and TRBJ1-6; 9 bases are shared with TRBD1. Trimming took 6 bases from V and 0 from J; bases not matched to a gene: 15. This CDR3 is built from 20 residues. CDR1 and CDR2 (germline): MDHEN, SYDVKM.

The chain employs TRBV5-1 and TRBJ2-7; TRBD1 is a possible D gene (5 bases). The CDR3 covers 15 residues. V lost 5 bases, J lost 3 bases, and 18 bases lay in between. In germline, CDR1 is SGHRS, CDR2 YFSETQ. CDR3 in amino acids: CASRLDGVGLYEQYF. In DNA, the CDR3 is TGCGCCAGCAGACTGGATGGGGTGGGGCTCTACGAGCAGTACTTC.

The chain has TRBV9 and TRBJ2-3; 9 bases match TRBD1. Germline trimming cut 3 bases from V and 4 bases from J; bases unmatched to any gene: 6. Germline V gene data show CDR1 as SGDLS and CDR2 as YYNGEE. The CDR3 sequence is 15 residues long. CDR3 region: CASSDRTGAPDTQYF. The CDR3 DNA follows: TGTGCCAGCAGCGATAGGACAGGGGCCCCAGATACGCAGTATTTT.